This TCR beta chain was found in a study of T-cell reconstitution after alpha-beta-depleted transplantation in children. Study-wide results and limits: There were some patients whose high TCRbeta diversity at day 60 came from surviving recipient T cells and thymic progenitors. Reports say that about two months after transplant, the alpha-beta T cells came out of several hundred graft clones that had expanded. Newly produced T cells mostly accounted for T-cell counts and diversity one year post-transplant.

This clonotype was counted between two and nine times. Its antigen is still unknown. This sample's TCRbeta library carried unique molecular identifier barcodes. MiXCR, run by TCRdb on the PCR reads, gives a single entry per CDR3 protein. The sample has some 460,000 distinct CDR3 sequences, roughly 15% seen once. The sequences come from PBMCs, mostly from graft donor cells, collected 360 days after TCRalphabeta/CD19-depleted stem cell transplant. This sequence was found in a boy younger than two who had a stem cell transplant for Wiskott-Aldrich syndrome, so the T cells may come from the graft donor.

The CDR3 here is CAISEKGGGTDTQYF. DNA of the CDR3: TGTGCCATCAGTGAGAAAGGGGGGGGCACAGATACGCAGTATTTT. The V and J genes are TRBV10-3 and TRBJ2-3; D is perhaps TRBD2 (7 bases). Trimming pared 2 bases from V and 1 base from J, leaving 10 bases between. CDR1 is ENHRY and CDR2 is SYGVKD in the germline V gene. CDR3 size: 15 residues.